This T cell receptor (beta chain) was identified during a study of blood T cell repertoires in COVID-19. In the study overall: The origin of the acute and convalescent COVID-19 samples was the United States, Italy and Spain. From T cells, B-cell-depleted T cells, or PBMCs came the material, which was cDNA or gDNA.

This clone was seen more than once but under ten times. Germline V gene sequence: CDR1 MDHEN, CDR2 SYDVKM. The CDR3 is made up of 12 amino acids. Trimming took off 2 bases at V and 6 bases at J, with 5 bases between the two ends. Enrolment of Seattle patients took place during active infection, and they were followed longitudinally. Original handling: By means of reference gene primer amplification, nucleated cell counts were estimated. Clones were sequenced by immunoSEQ multiplex PCR, and TCRdb holds only the in-frame ones, with some missing. For V, J and clone size, that table is used; D and trimming come from the DNA. The sample holds about 76,000 clones, around 83% seen once.

The clonotype was recovered from a man in his fifties or sixties with COVID-19, enrolled during active disease. The sequencing input was peripheral blood. The chain uses TRBV28 and TRBJ1-5; no reliable D call. The CDR3 DNA follows: TGTGCCAGCAGTTTACCCATTCAGCCCCAGCATTTT. This sequence encodes CASSLPIQPQHF.